The 26 T cell receptor beta chains in this list originate from one sample, sequenced in a study of T cells in localized non-small cell lung cancer. Sequencing was performed with immunoSEQ multiplex PCR; in TCRdb, only in-frame clones are kept and a portion is missing. The sample has 50,000 to 55,000 clones, approximately 80% seen once. The sequences come from peripheral blood mononuclear cells, collected before any cancer treatment. The origin of the receptors is a man aged 40-75 years with stage III lung adenocarcinoma.

The chain employs TRBV27 and TRBJ1-1; a possible D gene is TRBD1 (5 bases). The CDR3 length is 12 residues. In germline, CDR1 is MNHEY, CDR2 SMNVEV (reference sequence). V was shortened by 4 bases and J by 11 bases, with 14 bases between the two germline ends. CDR3 coding DNA: TGTGCCAGCAGTTCAAACCAGGGTGAGGCTTTCTTT. This codes for CASSSNQGEAFF.

This chain connects TRBV5-1 to TRBJ2-1, with TRBD1 matching 7 bases. Germline lookup yields CDR1 SGHRS and CDR2 YFSETQ. V lost 0 bases and J lost 8; bases outside the gene matches: 11. CDR3 length: 16 amino acids. The CDR3 DNA reads TGCGCCAGCAGCTTGGGTAAGGGGGCACAAGGGGATGAGCAGTTCTTC. Protein product: CASSLGKGAQGDEQFF.

This clone was picked up a small number of times. V usage is TRBV6-5 and J usage is TRBJ1-4; D not certain. Trimming left V 6 bases short and J 4 bases short, with 6 bases between. This CDR3 has 12 amino acids. The germline V gene has CDR1 MNHEY and CDR2 SVGAGI. CDR3 amino acids: CASSRVNEKLFF. The CDR3 bases are TGTGCCAGCAGCCGGGTTAATGAAAAACTGTTTTTT.

The rearrangement links TRBV18 to TRBJ2-7; D unclear. The CDR3 contains 12 residues. The germline CDR1 and CDR2 sequences are KGHSH and LQKENI. V was trimmed by 3 bases and J by 6 bases, leaving 9 bases between them. The CDR3 region is CASSPSPSEQYF. CDR3 nucleotide sequence: TGTGCCAGCTCACCTAGTCCCAGCGAGCAGTACTTC.

The rearrangement links TRBV9 to TRBJ2-1; D is ambiguous. Looked up from germline, CDR1 is SGDLS and CDR2 is YYNGEE. The CDR3 has 15 amino acids. V was trimmed by 4 bases and J by 0 bases, leaving 11 bases between them. Written as DNA, the CDR3 is TGTGCCAGCAGCCTTCTGGAAAGCTCCTACAATGAGCAGTTCTTC. Translating gives CASSLLESSYNEQFF.

This clone showed up just a few times. The V gene is TRBV13, the J gene TRBJ1-1; 9 nucleotides agree with TRBD1. CDR3 length: 14 residues. CDR1 PRHDT and CDR2 FYEKMQ come from the germline V gene (reference sequence). Trimming at V came to 5 bases and at J to 3 bases, leaving 4 bases not matched to a gene. This chain's CDR3 is CASSPGDRDTEAFF. The CDR3, as DNA: TGTGCCAGCAGCCCCGGGGACAGGGACACTGAAGCTTTCTTT.

The V call is TRBV6-4, the J call TRBJ2-3; TRBD2 might be the D (6 bases). This CDR3 comprises 12 residues. CDR1 is MRHNA, CDR2 SNTAGT, per germline. The germline V and J ends were trimmed by 5 bases and 7 bases, with 10 bases remaining between them. The chain's CDR3 is CASSSLANTQYF. The CDR3 nucleotides are TGTGCCAGCAGTTCGCTAGCGAATACGCAGTATTTT.

The V and J genes are TRBV30 and TRBJ2-5; D might be TRBD1 (6 bases). The CDR3 runs 14 residues. Trimming removed 3 bases at V and 4 bases at J, with 15 bases between. In germline, CDR1 is GTSNPN, CDR2 SVGIG (reference sequence). For the CDR3, the DNA is TGTGCCTGGAGACTGACAGGATCGGGAGAGACCCAGTACTTC. This translates into CAWRLTGSGETQYF.

This clone was counted only a few times. Distinct nucleotide sequences in the sample also encode this CDR3. DNA of the CDR3: TGCGCCAGCAGCCCGACAGGAGATAGCAATCAGCCCCAGCATTTT. It specifies CASSPTGDSNQPQHF. The rearrangement links TRBV5-1 to TRBJ1-5; tentatively, D is TRBD1 (6 bases). The CDR3 is 15 residues long. Trimming left V 4 bases short and J 0 bases short, with 11 bases between. Germline V gives CDR1 SGHRS, CDR2 YFSETQ. Variable domain in full (rest from reference TRBV5-1 and TRBJ1-5): KAGVTQTPRYLIKTRGQQVTLSCSPISGHRSVSWYQQTPGQGLQFLFEYFSETQRNKGNFPGRFSGRQFSNSRSEMNVSTLELGDSALYLCASSPTGDSNQPQHFGDGTRLSIL.

The CDR3 protein is CASSLELAGGPDEQYF. The CDR3 DNA sequence: TGTGCCAGCAGCCTCGAACTAGCGGGAGGGCCCGACGAGCAGTACTTC. The rearrangement uses TRBV7-9 and TRBJ2-7; 13 positions match TRBD2. The germline CDR1 and CDR2 sequences are SEHNR and FQNEAQ (reference sequence). With V trimmed by 5 bases and J by 5 bases, 9 bases remained unmatched. The CDR3 is 16 residues long.

The chain is built from TRBV7-6 and TRBJ1-1; 9 nucleotides align to TRBD1. The length of the CDR3 is 13 residues. J lost 7 bases, V lost 5 bases, and 5 bases had no gene match. CDR1 is SGHVS and CDR2 is FNYEAQ in the germline V gene. The CDR3 region has the DNA TGTGCCAGCAGCCCGCCGGGACAGGGTGAAGCTTTCTTT. It translates to CASSPPGQGEAFF.

For the CDR3, the DNA is TGTGCCAGCAGCCTTGGGACAGTTATATCCTACAATGAGCAGTTCTTC. Amino acid sequence: CASSLGTVISYNEQFF. J is TRBJ2-1 and V is TRBV7-3; 7 bases are shared with TRBD1. J was trimmed by 1 base and V by 5 bases; bases with no gene match: 8. The CDR3 consists of 16 residues. Germline CDR1 SGHTA, CDR2 FQGTGA.

This chain joins TRBV5-1 and TRBJ2-3; D might be TRBD2 (5 bases). V was trimmed by 0 bases and J by 2 bases, leaving 10 bases between them. CDR3 length: 15 amino acids. The germline gives CDR1 SGHRS, CDR2 YFSETQ. CDR3 in amino acids: CASSLEEDLTDTQYF. The CDR3 DNA reads as TGCGCCAGCAGCTTGGAGGAGGACCTCACAGATACGCAGTATTTT.

The chain joins TRBV5-6 to TRBJ2-1; possibly TRBD2 for D (5 bases). This CDR3 is 14 amino acids long. Germline V lookup: CDR1 SGHDT, CDR2 YYEEEE. V lost 3 bases and J 5 bases, leaving 12 bases between the germline ends. The CDR3 coding sequence is TGTGCCAGCAGCTGGGGAGAGGAAGACAATGAGCAGTTCTTC. It translates to CASSWGEEDNEQFF.

The rearrangement joins TRBV7-2 to TRBJ1-6; D ambiguous. Trimming took off 1 base at V and 7 bases at J, with 14 bases between the two ends. CDR1 and CDR2 (germline): SGHTA, FQGNSA. This CDR3 is 16 amino acids long. CDR3 loop: CASSLGFLRGNSPLHF. DNA for the CDR3: TGTGCCAGCAGCTTAGGGTTTCTCAGAGGGAATTCACCCCTCCACTTT.

In its sample, this clone was seen once. The V and J genes are TRBV18 and TRBJ1-2, with 9 bases lining up with TRBD1. The CDR3 contains 17 residues. Trimming at V came to 0 bases and at J to 4 bases, leaving 9 bases not matched to a gene. Germline values: CDR1 KGHSH, CDR2 LQKENI. CDR3 in DNA: TGTGCCAGCTCACCACCGGAGACAGGGGGTCGTGGCTATGGCTACACCTTC. It specifies CASSPPETGGRGYGYTF.

This chain joins TRBV2 and TRBJ2-3; D perhaps matches TRBD2 (6 bases). Germline CDR1 and CDR2: SNHLY and FYNNEI. The CDR3 length is 13 residues. Trimming stripped 2 bases from V and 6 bases from J, with 9 bases between. The CDR3 is CASSELSGDTQYF. As DNA, the CDR3 is TGTGCCAGCAGTGAACTTAGCGGTGATACGCAGTATTTT.

This chain uses TRBV13 with TRBJ1-5; D gene unclear. CDR1 PRHDT and CDR2 FYEKMQ come from the germline V gene (reference sequence). V lost 5 bases to trimming and J lost 5 bases, with 7 bases between them. CDR3 length: 12 amino acids. CDR3 loop: CASSEGDQPQHF. The CDR3 coding sequence is TGTGCCAGCAGCGAGGGTGATCAGCCCCAGCATTTT.

This clone is a singleton in its sample. The V gene is TRBV2, the J gene TRBJ2-5; perhaps TRBD1 as D (5 bases). Trimming left V 10 bases short and J 2 bases short, with 14 bases between. CDR3 length: 13 amino acids. The germline V gene has CDR1 SNHLY and CDR2 FYNNEI. CDR3 loop: CAITQENQETQYF. In DNA, the CDR3 is TGTGCCATTACACAGGAAAATCAAGAGACCCAGTACTTC.

The chain combines TRBV11-2 with TRBJ2-5; 9 bases match TRBD2. This CDR3 is 15 amino acids long. The junction had 0 bases not matched to a gene; V was cut back by 0 bases and J by 1 base. CDR1 SGHAT and CDR2 FQNNGV come from the germline V gene. The CDR3 DNA is TGTGCCAGCAGCTTAGAGGGACTAGCCCAAGAGACCCAGTACTTC. Translating it yields CASSLEGLAQETQYF.

This chain links TRBV5-1 with TRBJ1-3; D is possibly TRBD1 (6 bases). This CDR3 comprises 14 residues. CDR1 and CDR2 from the germline V gene are SGHRS and YFSETQ. The V end was cut by 4 bases, the J end by 6 bases, with 14 bases between. The CDR3 protein is CASSPGGGKNTIYF. The CDR3 coding sequence is TGCGCCAGCAGCCCCGGGGGGGGCAAAAACACCATATATTTT.

This clone was counted between two and nine times. The chain employs TRBV4-2 and TRBJ1-2; the D is unclear. Looked up from germline, CDR1 is LGHNA and CDR2 is YNFKEQ. Trimming left V 1 base short and J 8 bases short, with 8 bases between. The CDR3 is 12 residues long. Here the CDR3 DNA reads TGTGCCAGCAGCCAAGGAATTGCGGGCTACACCTTC. This gives the protein CASSQGIAGYTF.

This chain connects TRBV2 to TRBJ2-5, with D perhaps given as TRBD1 or TRBD2 (6 bases each). The CDR3 spans 13 residues. Trimming pared 9 bases from V and 2 bases from J, leaving 13 bases between. CDR1 and CDR2 from the germline V gene are SNHLY and FYNNEI. The CDR3 sequence: CARGAGGQETQYF. CDR3 sequence (DNA): TGTGCCAGGGGGGCCGGGGGACAAGAGACCCAGTACTTC.

In this sample, this clone turned up a few times. The chain links TRBV7-3 to TRBJ1-5; D unclear. Germline V CDR1 and CDR2: SGHTA, FQGTGA. The CDR3 runs to 12 residues. Trimming left V 2 bases short and J 7 bases short, with 6 bases between. CDR3 in amino acids: CASSLGVQPQHF. CDR3 DNA: TGTGCCAGCAGCTTAGGAGTGCAGCCCCAGCATTTT.

The V and J genes are TRBV7-9 and TRBJ2-7, with 9 bases identical to TRBD2. The V gene's germline CDR1 is SEHNR and CDR2 FQNEAQ (reference sequence). This CDR3 contains 14 residues. J lost 0 bases, V lost 6 bases, and 3 bases had no gene match. In nucleotides, the CDR3 is TGTGCCAGCAGTAGACTAGCGGACTCCTACGAGCAGTACTTC. Protein sequence: CASSRLADSYEQYF.

The J gene is TRBJ2-3, the V gene TRBV5-1; 8 bases match TRBD1. The CDR3 loop spans 16 amino acids. Germline lookup yields CDR1 SGHRS and CDR2 YFSETQ. The V and J ends lost 0 bases and 3 bases, in that order; junction bases with no gene match: 6. The CDR3: CASSLDVGQGTDTQYF. The DNA of the CDR3 is TGCGCCAGCAGCTTGGATGTAGGACAGGGAACAGATACGCAGTATTTT.